The T cell receptor (beta chain) described here comes from a study of blood T cells in healthy people across ages. Study-wide results and limits: Lack of knowledge of donor CMV status possibly confounded expanded clonotype changes.

This CDR3 has 15 amino acids. Trimming took 5 bases from V and 5 from J, leaving 18 bases between them. Germline values: CDR1 SGHTA, CDR2 FQGNSA. This clonotype has a handful of counts. As yet, its antigen is unknown. For the second PCR, which ran for about 7 to 11 cycles, a sample-barcoded 5' primer and a J-beta primer mix were used. TCRdb analysed the 5' RACE reads with MiXCR anew, one entry per CDR3 protein. The sample lists roughly 930,000 distinct CDR3 sequences, roughly 50% seen once, with around 15% in the top ten. What was sequenced was blood. The origin of this receptor is a man aged 25 to 40 in good health. This chain joins TRBV7-2 and TRBJ1-1; D gene unclear. CDR3 loop: CASSLSFGPGTEAFF. The CDR3 DNA sequence: TGTGCCAGCAGCCTATCTTTCGGGCCGGGGACTGAAGCTTTCTTT.